This T cell receptor (beta chain) derives from a study of OX40 agonist ivuxolimab in advanced cancers. Turning to the study itself: Patients were given ivuxolimab, an antibody that agonizes OX40 (CD134). Under the entry rules, prior anti-PD-1, anti-PD-L1 or anti-CTLA-4 therapy was allowed, and about 38% had some.

General study points: Among the lowest peripheral clonal expansion occurred in 0.1-3.0 mg/kg partial responders. Low levels of normalized T-cell clonal expansion also appeared in some nonresponders.

Generated by immunoSEQ multiplex PCR, the TCRdb table keeps only in-frame clones and is missing some. The repertoire holds tens of thousands of clones, with around 85% as singletons. With regard to this clone: Its antigen is as yet unknown.

This CDR3 spans 14 amino acids. From germline, CDR1 is MNHNS and CDR2 SASEGT. V shed 2 bases, J shed 4 bases, and the junction held 3 bases outside the gene matches. The receptor comes from an adult with an advanced solid tumor such as melanoma, head and neck, liver or kidney cancer. Source: CD4+ or CD8+ T cells sorted from blood, taken in a trial of the OX40 agonist ivuxolimab. The chain is built from TRBV6-1 and TRBJ2-5, with 8 bases lining up with TRBD2. DNA for the CDR3: TGTGCCAGCAGTGAAACGGCGGGGGGAGAGACCCAGTACTTC. The encoded protein is CASSETAGGETQYF.